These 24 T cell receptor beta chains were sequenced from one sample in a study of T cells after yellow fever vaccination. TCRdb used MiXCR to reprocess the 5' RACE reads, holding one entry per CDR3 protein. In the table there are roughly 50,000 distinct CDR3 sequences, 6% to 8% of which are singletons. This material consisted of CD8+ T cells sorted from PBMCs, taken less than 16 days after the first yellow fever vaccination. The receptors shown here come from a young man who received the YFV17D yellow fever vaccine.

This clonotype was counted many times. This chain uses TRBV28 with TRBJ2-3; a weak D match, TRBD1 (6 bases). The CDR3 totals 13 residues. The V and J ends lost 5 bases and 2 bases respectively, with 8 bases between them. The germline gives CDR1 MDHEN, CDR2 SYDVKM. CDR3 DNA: TGTGCCAGCAGTCGGACAGACACAGATACGCAGTATTTT. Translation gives CASSRTDTDTQYF.

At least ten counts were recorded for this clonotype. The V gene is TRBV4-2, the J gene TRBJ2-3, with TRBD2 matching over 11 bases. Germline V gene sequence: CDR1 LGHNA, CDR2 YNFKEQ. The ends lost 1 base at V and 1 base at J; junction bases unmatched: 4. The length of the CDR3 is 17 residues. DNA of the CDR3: TGTGCCAGCAGCCAAGGAATGGGACTAGCGGGCACAGATACGCAGTATTTT. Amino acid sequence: CASSQGMGLAGTDTQYF.

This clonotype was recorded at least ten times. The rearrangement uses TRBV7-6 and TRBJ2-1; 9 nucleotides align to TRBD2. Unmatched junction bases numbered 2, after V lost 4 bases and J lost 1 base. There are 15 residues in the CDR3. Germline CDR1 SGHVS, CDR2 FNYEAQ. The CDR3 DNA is TGTGCCAGCAGCTCTCTAGCGGGGTCCTACAATGAGCAGTTCTTC. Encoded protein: CASSSLAGSYNEQFF.

CDR3 protein: CASSAGPLQYEQYF. The CDR3 DNA is TGTGCCAGTAGTGCGGGGCCCCTACAATACGAGCAGTACTTC. The rearrangement uses TRBV19 and TRBJ2-7, with D tentatively TRBD2 (6 bases). The V end was cut by 5 bases, the J end by 4 bases, with 15 bases between. In germline, CDR1 is LNHDA, CDR2 SQIVND (reference sequence). The CDR3 length is 14 residues.

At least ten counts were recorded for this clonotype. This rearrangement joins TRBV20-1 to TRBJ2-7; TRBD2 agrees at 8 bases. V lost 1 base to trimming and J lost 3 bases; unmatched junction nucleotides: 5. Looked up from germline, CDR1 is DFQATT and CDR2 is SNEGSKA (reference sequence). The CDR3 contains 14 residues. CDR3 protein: CSARAGTRSYEQYF. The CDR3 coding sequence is TGCAGTGCTAGAGCCGGGACTAGAAGCTACGAGCAGTACTTC.

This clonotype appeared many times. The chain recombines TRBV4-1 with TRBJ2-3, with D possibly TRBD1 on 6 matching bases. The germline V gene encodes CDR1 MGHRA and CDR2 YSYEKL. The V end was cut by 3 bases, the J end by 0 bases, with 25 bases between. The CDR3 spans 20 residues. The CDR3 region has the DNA TGCGCCAGCAGCCACGGACCGGGACAAGTTACCGGTGCTAGCACAGATACGCAGTATTTT. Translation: CASSHGPGQVTGASTDTQYF.

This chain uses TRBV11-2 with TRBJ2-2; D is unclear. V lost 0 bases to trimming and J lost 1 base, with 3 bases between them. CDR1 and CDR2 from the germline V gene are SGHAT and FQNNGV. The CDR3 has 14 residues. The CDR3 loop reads CASSLEWNTGELFF. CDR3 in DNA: TGTGCCAGCAGCTTAGAGTGGAACACCGGGGAGCTGTTTTTT.

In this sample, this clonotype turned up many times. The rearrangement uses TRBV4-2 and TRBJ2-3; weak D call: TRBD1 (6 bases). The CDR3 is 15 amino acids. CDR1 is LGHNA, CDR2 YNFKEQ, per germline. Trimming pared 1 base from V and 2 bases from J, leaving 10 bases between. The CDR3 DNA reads TGTGCCAGCAGCCAAGGGGGGACACACACAGATACGCAGTATTTT. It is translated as CASSQGGTHTDTQYF.

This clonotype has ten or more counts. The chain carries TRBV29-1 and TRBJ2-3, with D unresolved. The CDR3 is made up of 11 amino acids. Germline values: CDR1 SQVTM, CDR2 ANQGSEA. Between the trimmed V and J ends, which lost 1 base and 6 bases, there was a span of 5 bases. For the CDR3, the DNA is TGCAGCGTTGAAGGGTGGGATACGCAGTATTTT. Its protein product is CSVEGWDTQYF.

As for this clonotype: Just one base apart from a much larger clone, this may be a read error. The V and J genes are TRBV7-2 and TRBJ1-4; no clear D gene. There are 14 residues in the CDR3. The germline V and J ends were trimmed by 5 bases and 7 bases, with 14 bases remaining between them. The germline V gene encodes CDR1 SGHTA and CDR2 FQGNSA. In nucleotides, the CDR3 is TGTGCCAGCAGCCCCGGGGTTTCTATTGAAAAACTGTTTTTT. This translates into CASSPGVSIEKLFF.

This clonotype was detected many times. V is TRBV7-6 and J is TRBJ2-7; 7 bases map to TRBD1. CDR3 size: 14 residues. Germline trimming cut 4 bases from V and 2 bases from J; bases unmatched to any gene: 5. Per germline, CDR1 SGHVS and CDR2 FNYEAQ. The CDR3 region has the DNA TGTGCCAGCAGCTCGGGACAGAGAACCTACGAGCAGTACTTC. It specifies CASSSGQRTYEQYF.

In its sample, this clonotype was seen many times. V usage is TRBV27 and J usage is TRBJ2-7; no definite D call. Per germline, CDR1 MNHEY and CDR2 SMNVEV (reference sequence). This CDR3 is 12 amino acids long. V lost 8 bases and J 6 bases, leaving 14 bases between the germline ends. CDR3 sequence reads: CASGLGSFEQYF. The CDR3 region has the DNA TGTGCCAGCGGGTTGGGAAGTTTCGAGCAGTACTTC.

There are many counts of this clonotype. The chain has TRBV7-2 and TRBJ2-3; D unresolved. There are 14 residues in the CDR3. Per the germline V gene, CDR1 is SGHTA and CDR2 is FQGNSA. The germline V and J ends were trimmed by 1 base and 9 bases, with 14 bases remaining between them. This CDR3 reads CASSLGFGPQTQYF. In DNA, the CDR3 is TGTGCCAGCAGCTTAGGGTTCGGGCCCCAAACGCAGTATTTT. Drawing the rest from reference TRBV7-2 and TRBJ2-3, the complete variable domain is GAGVSQSPSNKVTEKGKDVELRCDPISGHTALYWYRQSLGQGLEFLIYFQGNSAPDKSGLPSDRFSAERTGGSVSTLTIQRTQQEDSAVYLCASSLGFGPQTQYFGPGTRLTVL.

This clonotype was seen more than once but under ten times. CDR3 region: CASSIAGADIQYF. The CDR3 DNA reads as TGTGCCAGTAGTATAGCGGGGGCGGACATTCAGTACTTC. The chain combines TRBV19 with TRBJ2-4; possibly TRBD1 or TRBD2 for D (6 bases each). V was trimmed by 1 base and J by 8 bases, leaving 9 bases between them. The CDR3 has 13 residues. Germline CDR1 LNHDA, CDR2 SQIVND (reference sequence).

The CDR3 is CASSTGLAGGRPQYF. The CDR3 region has the DNA TGTGCCAGCAGCACGGGACTAGCGGGGGGGCGGCCCCAGTACTTC. The rearrangement uses TRBV7-2 and TRBJ2-5, with TRBD2 matching over 16 bases. CDR1 and CDR2 (germline): SGHTA, FQGNSA. The CDR3 loop spans 15 amino acids. After removal of 5 bases from V and 9 bases from J, the junction contained 6 bases not matched to a gene. Looking up the rest from reference TRBV7-2 and TRBJ2-5 gives the full variable domain: GAGVSQSPSNKVTEKGKDVELRCDPISGHTALYWYRQSLGQGLEFLIYFQGNSAPDKSGLPSDRFSAERTGGSVSTLTIQRTQQEDSAVYLCASSTGLAGGRPQYFGPGTRLLVL.

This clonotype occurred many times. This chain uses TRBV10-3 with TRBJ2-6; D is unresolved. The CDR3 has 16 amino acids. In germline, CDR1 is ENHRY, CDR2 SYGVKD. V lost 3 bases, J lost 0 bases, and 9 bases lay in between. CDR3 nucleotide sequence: TGTGCCATCAGTGACTCGGGCACCTCTGGGGCCAACGTCCTGACTTTC. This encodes CAISDSGTSGANVLTF.

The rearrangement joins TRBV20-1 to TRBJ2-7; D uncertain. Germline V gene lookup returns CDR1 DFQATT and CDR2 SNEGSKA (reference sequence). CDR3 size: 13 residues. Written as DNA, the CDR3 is TGCAGCGGTAGCCAGGCCGCGGCCTACGAGCAGTACTTC. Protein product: CSGSQAAAYEQYF.

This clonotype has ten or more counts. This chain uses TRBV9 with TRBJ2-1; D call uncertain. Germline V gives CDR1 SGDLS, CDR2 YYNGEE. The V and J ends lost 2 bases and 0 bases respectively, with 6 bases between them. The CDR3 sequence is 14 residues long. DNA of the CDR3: TGTGCCAGCAGCGTTGACAACTCCTACAATGAGCAGTTCTTC. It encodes CASSVDNSYNEQFF.

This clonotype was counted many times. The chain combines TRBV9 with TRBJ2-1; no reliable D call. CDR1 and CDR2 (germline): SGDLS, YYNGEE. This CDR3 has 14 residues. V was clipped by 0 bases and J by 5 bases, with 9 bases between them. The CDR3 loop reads CASSVAGWDNEQFF. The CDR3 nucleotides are TGTGCCAGCAGCGTAGCTGGATGGGACAATGAGCAGTTCTTC.

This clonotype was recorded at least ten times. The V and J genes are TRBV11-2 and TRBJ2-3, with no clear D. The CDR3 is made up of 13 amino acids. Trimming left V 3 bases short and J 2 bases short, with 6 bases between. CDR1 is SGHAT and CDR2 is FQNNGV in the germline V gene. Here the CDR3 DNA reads TGTGCCAGCAGCTTTTCGCTCACAGATACGCAGTATTTT. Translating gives CASSFSLTDTQYF.

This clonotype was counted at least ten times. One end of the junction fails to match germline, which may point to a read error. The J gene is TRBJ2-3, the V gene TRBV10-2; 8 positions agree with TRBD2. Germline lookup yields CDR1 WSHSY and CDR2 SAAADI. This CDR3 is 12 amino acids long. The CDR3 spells CASGEPPGGQVF. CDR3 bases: TGCGCCAGCGGGGAACCCCCGGGGGGGCAGGTTTTT.

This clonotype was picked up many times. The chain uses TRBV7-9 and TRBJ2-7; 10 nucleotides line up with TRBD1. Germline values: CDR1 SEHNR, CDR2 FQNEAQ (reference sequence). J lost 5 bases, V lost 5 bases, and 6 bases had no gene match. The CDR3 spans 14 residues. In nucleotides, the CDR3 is TGTGCCAGCAGCCAGACAGGGGGCCTTAACGAGCAGTACTTC. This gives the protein CASSQTGGLNEQYF.

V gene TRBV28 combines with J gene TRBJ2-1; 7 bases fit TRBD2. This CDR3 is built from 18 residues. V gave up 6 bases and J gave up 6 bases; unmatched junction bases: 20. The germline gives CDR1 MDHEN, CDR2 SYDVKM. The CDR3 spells CASSSWTRWSFALNEQFF. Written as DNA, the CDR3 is TGTGCCAGCAGCTCCTGGACTAGGTGGTCCTTCGCCCTCAATGAGCAGTTCTTC. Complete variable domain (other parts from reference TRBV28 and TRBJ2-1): DVKVTQSSRYLVKRTGEKVFLECVQDMDHENMFWYRQDPGLGLRLIYFSYDVKMKEKGDIPEGYSVSREKKERFSLILESASTNQTSMYLCASSSWTRWSFALNEQFFGPGTRLTVL.

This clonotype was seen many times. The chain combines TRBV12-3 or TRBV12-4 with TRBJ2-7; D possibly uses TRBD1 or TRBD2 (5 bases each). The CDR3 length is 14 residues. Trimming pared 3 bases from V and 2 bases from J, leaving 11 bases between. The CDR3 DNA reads TGTGCCAGCAGTTTTGAGGGGCCCACCTACGAGCAGTACTTC. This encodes CASSFEGPTYEQYF.